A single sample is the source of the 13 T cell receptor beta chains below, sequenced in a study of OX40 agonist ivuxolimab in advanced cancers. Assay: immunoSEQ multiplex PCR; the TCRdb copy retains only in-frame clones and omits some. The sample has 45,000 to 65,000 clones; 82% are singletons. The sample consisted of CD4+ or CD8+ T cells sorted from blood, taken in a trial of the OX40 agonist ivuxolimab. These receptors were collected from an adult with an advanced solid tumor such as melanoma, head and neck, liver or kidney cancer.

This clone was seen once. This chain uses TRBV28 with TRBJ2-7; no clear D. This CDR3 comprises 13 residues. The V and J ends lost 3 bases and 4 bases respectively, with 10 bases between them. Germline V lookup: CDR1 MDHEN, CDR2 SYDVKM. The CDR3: CASSFPDGYEQYF. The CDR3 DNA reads TGTGCCAGCAGTTTTCCAGACGGTTACGAGCAGTACTTC. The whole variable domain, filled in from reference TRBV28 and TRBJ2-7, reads DVKVTQSSRYLVKRTGEKVFLECVQDMDHENMFWYRQDPGLGLRLIYFSYDVKMKEKGDIPEGYSVSREKKERFSLILESASTNQTSMYLCASSFPDGYEQYFGPGTRLTVT.

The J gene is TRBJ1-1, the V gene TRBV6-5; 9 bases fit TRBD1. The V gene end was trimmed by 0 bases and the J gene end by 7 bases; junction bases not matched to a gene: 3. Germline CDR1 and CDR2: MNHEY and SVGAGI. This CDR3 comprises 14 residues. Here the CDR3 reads CASSYSGQGIEAFF. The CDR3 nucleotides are TGTGCCAGCAGTTACTCGGGACAGGGTATTGAAGCTTTCTTT.

The CDR3 loop reads CASRDKAGYEQYF. For the CDR3, the DNA is TGTGCCAGCAGAGATAAAGCGGGCTACGAGCAGTACTTC. The chain is built from TRBV6-1 and TRBJ2-5; a weak D match, TRBD2 (6 bases). The DNA end favors TRBJ2-7, so the J call may be wrong. The CDR3 covers 13 residues. Germline CDR1 reads MNHNS; CDR2 reads SASEGT.

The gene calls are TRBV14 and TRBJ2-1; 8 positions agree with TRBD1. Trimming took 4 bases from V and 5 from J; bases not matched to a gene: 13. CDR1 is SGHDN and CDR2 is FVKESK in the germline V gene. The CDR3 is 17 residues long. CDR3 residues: CASSPRDGRGLNNEQFF. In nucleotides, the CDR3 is TGTGCCAGCAGCCCAAGGGATGGCAGGGGGCTGAACAATGAGCAGTTCTTC.

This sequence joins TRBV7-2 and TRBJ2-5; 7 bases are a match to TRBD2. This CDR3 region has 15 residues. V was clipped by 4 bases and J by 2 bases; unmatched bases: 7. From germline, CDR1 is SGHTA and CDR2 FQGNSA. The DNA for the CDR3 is TGTGCCAGCAGCTGGACCCTAGCGGATCAAGAGACCCAGTACTTC. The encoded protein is CASSWTLADQETQYF.

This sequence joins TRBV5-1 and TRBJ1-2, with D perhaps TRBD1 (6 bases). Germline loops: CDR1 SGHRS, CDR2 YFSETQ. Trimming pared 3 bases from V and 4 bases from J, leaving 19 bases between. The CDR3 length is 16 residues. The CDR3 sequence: CASSWGRGFGGYGYTF. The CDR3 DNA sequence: TGCGCCAGCAGCTGGGGGCGGGGGTTCGGTGGCTATGGCTACACCTTC.

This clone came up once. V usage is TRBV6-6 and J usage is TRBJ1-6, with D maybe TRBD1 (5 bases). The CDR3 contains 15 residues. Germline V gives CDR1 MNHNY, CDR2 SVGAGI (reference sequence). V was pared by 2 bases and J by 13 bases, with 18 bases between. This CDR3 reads CASSYTAGSLGPLHF. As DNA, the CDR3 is TGTGCCAGCAGTTACACGGCAGGGAGTCTTGGCCCCCTCCACTTT.

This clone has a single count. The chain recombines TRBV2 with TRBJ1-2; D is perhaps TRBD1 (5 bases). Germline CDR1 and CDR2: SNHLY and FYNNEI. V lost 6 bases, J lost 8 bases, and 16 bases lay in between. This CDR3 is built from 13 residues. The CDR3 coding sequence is TGTGCCAGCAGCGCGGGACGGACTATGGGCTACACCTTC. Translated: CASSAGRTMGYTF. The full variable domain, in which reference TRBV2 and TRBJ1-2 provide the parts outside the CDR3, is EPEVTQTPSHQVTQMGQEVILRCVPISNHLYFYWYRQILGQKVEFLVSFYNNEISEKSEIFDDQFSVERPDGSNFTLKIRSTKLEDSAMYFCASSAGRTMGYTFGSGTRLTVV.

This chain's CDR3 is CASSLSGSYEQFF. CDR3 coding DNA: TGTGCCAGCAGTTTAAGCGGGAGCTATGAGCAGTTCTTC. The chain couples TRBV28 to TRBJ2-1; TRBD2 matches at 8 bases. Germline V gene lookup returns CDR1 MDHEN and CDR2 SYDVKM. The V and J ends lost 2 bases and 8 bases, in that order; junction bases with no gene match: 2. This CDR3 contains 13 residues. Based on the CDR3 plus reference TRBV28 and TRBJ2-1, the full variable domain is DVKVTQSSRYLVKRTGEKVFLECVQDMDHENMFWYRQDPGLGLRLIYFSYDVKMKEKGDIPEGYSVSREKKERFSLILESASTNQTSMYLCASSLSGSYEQFFGPGTRLTVL.

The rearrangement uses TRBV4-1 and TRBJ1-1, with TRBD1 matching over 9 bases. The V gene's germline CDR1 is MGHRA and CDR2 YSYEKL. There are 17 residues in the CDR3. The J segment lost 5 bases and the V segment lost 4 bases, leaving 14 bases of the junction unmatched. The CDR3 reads CASSPGQGLRVGTEAFF. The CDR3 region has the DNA TGCGCCAGCAGCCCCGGACAGGGGTTGCGGGTGGGGACTGAAGCTTTCTTT.

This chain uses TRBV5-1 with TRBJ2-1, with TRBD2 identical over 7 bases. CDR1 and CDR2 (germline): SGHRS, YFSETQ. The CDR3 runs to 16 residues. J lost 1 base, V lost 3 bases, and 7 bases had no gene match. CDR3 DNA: TGCGCCAGCAGCTCCTCAGCGGGGCCATCCTACAATGAGCAGTTCTTC. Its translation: CASSSSAGPSYNEQFF.

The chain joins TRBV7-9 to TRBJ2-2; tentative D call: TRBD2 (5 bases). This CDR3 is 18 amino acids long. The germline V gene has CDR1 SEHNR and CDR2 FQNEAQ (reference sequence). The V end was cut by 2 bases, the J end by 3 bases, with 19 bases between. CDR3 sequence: CASSLPASLGADTGELFF. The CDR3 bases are TGTGCCAGCAGCTTACCCGCTAGCTTGGGCGCCGACACCGGGGAGCTGTTTTTT.

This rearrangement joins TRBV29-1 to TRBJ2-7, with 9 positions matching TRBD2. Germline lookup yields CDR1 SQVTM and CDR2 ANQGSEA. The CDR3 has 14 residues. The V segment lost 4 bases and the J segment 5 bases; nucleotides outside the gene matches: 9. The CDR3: CSVVELAGIHEQYF. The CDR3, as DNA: TGCAGCGTTGTAGAGCTAGCGGGAATCCACGAGCAGTACTTC.